This T cell receptor (beta chain) originates from a study of CD8 T cells in Susac syndrome. Germline loops: CDR1 SGHDT, CDR2 YYEEEE. The J segment lost 3 bases and the V segment lost 3 bases, leaving 7 bases of the junction unmatched. The CDR3 has 16 residues. A single count supports this clonotype. Random-hexamer reverse transcription was applied to about 0.45 to 1 ug RNA. One entry per CDR3 protein results from TCRdb running MiXCR on the immunoSEQ multiplex PCR reads. The top ten clones hold around 0.34% of a sample with about 90,000 distinct CDR3 sequences, over 80% of them seen once. The chain couples TRBV5-6 to TRBJ2-3, with TRBD2 matching 10 bases. Material for sequencing was CD8+ T cells from PBMCs. The receptor was derived from a human donor in good health. CDR3 DNA: TGTGCCAGCAGCTCCCCACTAGCGGGGCTAACAGATACGCAGTATTTT. Protein sequence: CASSSPLAGLTDTQYF.